What follows is one TCR beta chain and its context. The antigen remains unidentified. Using immunoSEQ multiplex PCR, the repertoire was profiled, and TCRdb retains in-frame clones only, with some absent. The sample lists about 56,000 clones, around 85% occurring once. The sample's time point: week 35, safety follow-up. What each vaccine dose contained was 300 ug of mutant IDH1 20-mer peptide, accompanied by topical imiquimod. The data are from a study of a mutant IDH1 vaccine in newly diagnosed glioma. The clonotype was recovered from a middle-aged man with glioma. Specimen: PBMCs, collected from a glioma patient whose treatment included an IDH1 peptide vaccine.

The CDR3 nucleotides read TGCGCCAGCAGCCTAATGCCCGGTGAAAAACTGTTTTTT. Protein sequence: CASSLMPGEKLFF. The rearrangement uses TRBV5-1 and TRBJ1-4, with D unresolved. The germline CDR1 and CDR2 sequences are SGHRS and YFSETQ. The V gene lost 4 bases and the J gene lost 7 bases, with 11 bases spanning the gap. This CDR3 has 13 amino acids.